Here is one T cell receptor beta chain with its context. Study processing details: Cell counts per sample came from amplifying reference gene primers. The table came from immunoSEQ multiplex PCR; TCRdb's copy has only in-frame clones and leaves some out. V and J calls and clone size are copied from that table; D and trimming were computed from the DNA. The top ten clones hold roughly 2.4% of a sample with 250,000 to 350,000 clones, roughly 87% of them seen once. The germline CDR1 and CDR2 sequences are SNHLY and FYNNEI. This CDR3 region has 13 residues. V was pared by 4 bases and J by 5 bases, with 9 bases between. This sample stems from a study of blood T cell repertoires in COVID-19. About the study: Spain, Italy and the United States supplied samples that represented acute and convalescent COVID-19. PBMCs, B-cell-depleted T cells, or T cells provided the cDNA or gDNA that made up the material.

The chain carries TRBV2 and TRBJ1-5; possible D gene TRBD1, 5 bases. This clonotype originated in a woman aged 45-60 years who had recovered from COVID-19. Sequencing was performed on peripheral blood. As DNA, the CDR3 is TGTGCCAGCAGTGGCCAGGGATATCAGCCCCAGCATTTT. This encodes CASSGQGYQPQHF.